Listed below are T cell receptor beta chains from one sample, sequenced in a study of T cell responses to AZD1222 COVID-19 vaccine. The assay was immunoSEQ multiplex PCR, and TCRdb's table has in-frame clones only and misses some. The table has roughly 77,000 clones, approximately 91% seen once. Sequencing was performed on peripheral blood, taken on day 0 of AZD1222 vaccination. The receptor set was obtained from an adult in good health. Both conserved end residues are part of each CDR3. D genes are given only for firm matches. Expanded clones are given a class, and other clones once, few, many or no size at all.

>TRBJ2-1|17|TRBD2|TRBV2|.
TGTGCCAGCAGTGGCCGAGACGGGGGGGCAACCTACAATGAGCAGTTCTTC
CASSGRDGGATYNEQFF
>TRBJ2-1|17|TRBD1|TRBV18|.
TGTGCCAGCTCACCACCGGACAGGGGGGTCTCCTACAATGAGCAGTTCTTC
CASSPPDRGVSYNEQFF
>TRBJ2-3|17|.|TRBV6-1|.
TGTGCCAGCAGTGAAGAAAGGAGCCGCCGACATACAGATACGCAGTATTTT
CASSEERSRRHTDTQYF
>TRBJ1-5|16|TRBD1|TRBV27|.
TGTGCCAGCAGTCACTCACGGACAGGGAATGGGGAGCCCCAGCATTTT
CASSHSRTGNGEPQHF
>TRBJ2-2|15|.|TRBV19|.
TGTGCCAGTAGTATAACCCCCAAGGTCCCCGGGGAGCTGTTTTTT
CASSITPKVPGELFF
>TRBJ1-2|14|TRBD1|TRBV19|.
TGTGCCAGTAGACCAGGACAGGGAAGCTATGGCTACACCTTC
CASRPGQGSYGYTF
>TRBJ2-3|12|.|TRBV3-1/TRBV3-2|.
TGTGCCAGCAGACCCTCTATGGGTACGCAGTATTTT
CASRPSMGTQYF
>TRBJ2-7|11|.|TRBV6-5|.
TGTGCCAGCAGTCCCACCCGGGAGCAGTACTTC
CASSPTREQYF
>TRBJ2-2|14|.|TRBV6-5|.
TGTGCCAGCAGTTTTACAGGGTACACCGGGGAGCTGTTTTTT
CASSFTGYTGELFF
>TRBJ1-1|15|.|TRBV6-1|.
TGTGCCAGCAGTGACCCGGCAGGGCGAGGCACTGAAGCTTTCTTT
CASSDPAGRGTEAFF
>TRBJ1-5|14|.|TRBV30|.
TGTGCCTGGGGCCAGGTCTATAGCAATCAGCCCCAGCATTTT
CAWGQVYSNQPQHF
>TRBJ1-2|14|TRBD1|TRBV6-5|.
TGTGCCAGCAGTTCGGGACAGGGGTTCTATGGCTACACCTTC
CASSSGQGFYGYTF
>TRBJ1-6|15|.|TRBV5-1|once
TGCGCCAGCAGGACAGCGAGCTCCTATAATTCACCCCTCCACTTT
CASRTASSYNSPLHF
>TRBJ1-1|11|.|TRBV4-3|.
TGCGCCAGCTCTTGGGGGGATGAGGCTTTCTTT
CASSWGDEAFF
>TRBJ1-1|15|.|TRBV13|.
TGTGCCAGCAGCCGCATTTCAGCGGGGAAGACTGAAGCTTTCTTT
CASSRISAGKTEAFF
>TRBJ1-1|18|.|TRBV28|.
TGTGCCAGCAGTTTGCCCATGCGGGCGTCGGGTGCCGACACTGAAGCTTTCTTT
CASSLPMRASGADTEAFF
>TRBJ2-7|14|TRBD1|TRBV6-6|.
TGTGCCAGCAGTTCGTCCGGGACAGGGCCCGAGCAGTACTTC
CASSSSGTGPEQYF
>TRBJ1-3|18|TRBD1|TRBV15|.
TGTGCCACCAGCTTATCCTTCCTATTACCGGGACAGAGAAACACCATATATTTT
CATSLSFLLPGQRNTIYF
>TRBJ1-2|17|.|TRBV4-1|once
TGCGCCAGCAGCCAAGTGGCGAGGGAGCACTCCTCCTATGGCTACACCTTC
CASSQVAREHSSYGYTF
>TRBJ2-7|15|TRBD2|TRBV24-1|once
TGTGCCACCAGCCCAGGACTAGCGGAAAACTACGAGCAGTACTTC
CATSPGLAENYEQYF
>TRBJ2-1|18|.|TRBV5-1|.
TGCGCCAGCAGCGGGGGGGCTGGCGGGGGCCCTCGTTTGAATGAGCAGTTCTTC
CASSGGAGGGPRLNEQFF
>TRBJ2-7|15|TRBD1|TRBV5-1|.
TGCGCCAGCAGCACCCTGACAGGGAACTCCTACGAGCAGTACTTC
CASSTLTGNSYEQYF
>TRBJ1-6|17|.|TRBV7-6|.
TGTGCCAGCAGCTCCCCGGCTCAGGGGAGAGTAAATTCACCCCTCCACTTT
CASSSPAQGRVNSPLHF
>TRBJ1-4|15|.|TRBV5-4|.
TGTGCCAGCAGCTTGGCGTCAGGGAATAATGAAAAACTGTTTTTT
CASSLASGNNEKLFF
>TRBJ1-4|15|.|TRBV28|.
TGTGCCAGCAGTTCAAACAGTTTCTATAATGAAAAACTGTTTTTT
CASSSNSFYNEKLFF
>TRBJ2-7|13|.|TRBV6-5|.
TGTGCCAGCAGACGACAGCCATCCTACGAGCAGTACTTC
CASRRQPSYEQYF
>TRBJ2-7|15|TRBD1|TRBV6-4|.
TGTGCCAGCAGTGACACTTACAGGGGGCGACACGAGCAGTACTTC
CASSDTYRGRHEQYF
>TRBJ1-3|13|.|TRBV6-5|once
TGTGCCAGCAGGGAGTTCTCTGGAAACACCATATATTTT
CASREFSGNTIYF
>TRBJ1-3|13|.|TRBV18|.
TGTGCCAGCTCAAATGGTTTCGGAAACACCATATATTTT
CASSNGFGNTIYF
>TRBJ2-7|12|.|TRBV12-3/TRBV12-4|once
TGTGCCAGCAGTTTGGCCCTTGGAGAGCAGTACTTC
CASSLALGEQYF
>TRBJ2-5|14|TRBD2|TRBV6-5|few
TGTGCCGGCACCCCGGGGGGGTTTGAGGAGACCCAGTACTTC
CAGTPGGFEETQYF
>TRBJ1-2|16|.|TRBV7-2|.
TGTGCCAGCAGCTTAGCTAGCACAGGGAGTAACTATGGCTACACCTTC
CASSLASTGSNYGYTF
>TRBJ2-3|14|.|TRBV6-4|.
TGTGCCAGCAGTGACTCGATCGGCACAGATACGCAGTATTTT
CASSDSIGTDTQYF
>TRBJ2-3|16|TRBD2|TRBV5-1|.
TGCGCCAGCAGCCCCAGGACTAGCGGGGGTGGGAATACGCAGTATTTT
CASSPRTSGGGNTQYF
>TRBJ1-5|15|TRBD1|TRBV2|.
TGTGCCAGCAGGGGAGGACAGGGAAGCAATCAGCCCCAGCATTTT
CASRGGQGSNQPQHF
>TRBJ2-7|14|.|TRBV6-5|.
TGTGCCAGCAGTCGCCGGGCCAGGCCCGACGAGCAGTACTTC
CASSRRARPDEQYF
>TRBJ2-3|15|.|TRBV7-2|.
TGTGCCAGCAAGACAGGCTCCCGTAGCACAGATACGCAGTATTTT
CASKTGSRSTDTQYF
>TRBJ1-6|14|.|TRBV19|few
TGTGCCAGTAGTCGTACCGTTTCCAAGCTAGCCCTCCACTTT
CASSRTVSKLALHF
>TRBJ1-2|14|TRBD1|TRBV27|.
TGTGCCAGCGGTTTAGGACAGGGGGCGGTTGGCTACACCTTC
CASGLGQGAVGYTF
>TRBJ1-3|12|.|TRBV12-3/TRBV12-4|.
TGTGCCAGCAGTTTGGGGGGAAACACCATATATTTT
CASSLGGNTIYF